Listed here are 5 T cell receptor beta chains from one sample, sequenced in a study of siplizumab effects on memory and regulatory T cells. Some clones are missing from TCRdb's copy, which holds only in-frame ones; the method was immunoSEQ multiplex PCR. The sample comprises about 98,000 clones, around 90% of which are singletons, and 0.85% to 1.3% rests with the top ten. The sequenced sample consisted of CD4+ T cells sorted from blood. Receptor source: a human donor in good health.

V and J are TRBV2 and TRBJ2-7, with 7 positions matching TRBD2. Unmatched junction bases numbered 5, after V lost 0 bases and J lost 6 bases. CDR3 length: 14 amino acids. From germline, CDR1 is SNHLY and CDR2 FYNNEI. DNA of the CDR3: TGTGCCAGCAGTGAAGCGGGAGGGTTTTCCGAGCAGTACTTC. Translation gives CASSEAGGFSEQYF.

The chain recombines TRBV28 with TRBJ1-2, with D hard to call. CDR1 is MDHEN, CDR2 SYDVKM, per germline. Trimming removed 4 bases at V and 3 bases at J, with 6 bases between. The CDR3 loop spans 12 amino acids. CDR3 bases: TGTGCCAGCAGTTATTGGGACTATGGCTACACCTTC. Amino acid sequence: CASSYWDYGYTF.

The rearrangement uses TRBV15 and TRBJ2-3; D not certain. This CDR3 has 15 residues. CDR1 is LNHNV and CDR2 is YYDKDF in the germline V gene (reference sequence). Trimming took 0 bases from V and 1 from J, leaving 8 bases between them. In DNA, the CDR3 is TGTGCCACCAGCAGAGATGGAACGGGCACAGATACGCAGTATTTT. This gives the protein CATSRDGTGTDTQYF. The complete variable domain, with remaining parts taken from reference TRBV15 and TRBJ2-3, reads DAMVIQNPRYQVTQFGKPVTLSCSQTLNHNVMYWYQQKSSQAPKLLFHYYDKDFNNEADTPDNFQSRRPNTSFCFLDIRSPGLGDTAMYLCATSRDGTGTDTQYFGPGTRLTVL.

The rearrangement joins TRBV30 to TRBJ1-5; D uncertain. The V end lost 2 bases, the J end lost 7 bases, and 9 bases lay between the germline ends. Germline-derived CDR1 and CDR2 are GTSNPN and SVGIG (reference sequence). The length of the CDR3 is 12 residues. The CDR3 DNA reads TGTGCCTGGAGTTCTCCAGCCCAGCCCCAGCATTTT. Translation: CAWSSPAQPQHF.

The chain links TRBV6-5 to TRBJ1-1, with unresolved D. Trimming shortened V by 0 bases and J by 11 bases, and 16 bases separated the two germline ends. The CDR3 has 14 residues. CDR1 is MNHEY, CDR2 SVGAGI, per germline. CDR3 sequence (DNA): TGTGCCAGCAGTTACTCGAGGCAGTCTCTCGACGCTTTCTTT. Translating it yields CASSYSRQSLDAFF.